One T cell receptor (beta chain) is described in this entry. This clone showed up just a few times. Its specific antigen is unknown. Base qualities were left out, and no much larger clone turns up one base away. The CDR3 spans 11 residues, from the cysteine through the phenylalanine. The read is trimmed to its CDR3 DNA, 33 bases read in frame from base 1. CDR1 and CDR2 were assigned from the germline V gene as MNHEY and SVGAGI. V drops 8 bases and J drops 7 bases, leaving 12 bases in between. This record belongs to a study of blood T cell repertoires in COVID-19 (TCRdb year 2020). Background for the entire study: The collaborator samples originated in the United States, Italy and Spain and spanned the acute and convalescent phases of COVID-19. The dataset comprised deeply sampled blood TCRbeta repertoires from subjects exposed to, actively infected with, or recovered from COVID-19. Where available, HLA class I and class II types were taken from metadata supplied by the sample provider and were not determined by assay-based typing. The samples were drawn from two sources: the first 160 participants of the ongoing ImmuneRACE study, and some 1,300 subjects contributed by 6 global collaborators. The repertoires were released in a freely available public database meant as a resource for research on the immune response to SARS-CoV-2. The sample metadata nearly always contained a de-identified subject ID, COVID-19 status, age in years and sex. The material from the prospective study consisted of cDNA or gDNA derived from T cells, B-cell-depleted T cells, or PBMCs.

Each collaborating institution followed its own protocols to collect whole blood in K2EDTA tubes. For TCRbeta analysis, collaborators shipped samples in one of three forms: frozen whole blood, isolated PBMCs, or DNA extracted from either of those sample types. General findings and caveats noted by the study authors: How much clinical and demographic metadata was included differed by source and by participant, and the metadata was provided uncurated.

The immunoSEQ Assay, a bias-controlled multiplex PCR, was used to amplify TCRbeta CDR3 regions from genomic DNA. The authors' pipeline ran thus. The number of nucleated cells in each sample was estimated by amplification of reference gene primers within the assay. To quantify the absolute abundance of each unique TCRbeta CDR3 rearrangement, sequence reads were collapsed and filtered. For each sample, productive Simpson clonality was calculated by taking the square root of Simpson's diversity index across productive rearrangements. This immuneACCESS table, as held by TCRdb, lists in-frame sequences with V and J called but not all clones. Of the missing ones, under half trace to an unresolved V gene in checked studies; the others have no known cause. V and J calls and clone size are as listed in that table; D and trimming were resolved from the DNA. Recorded for this sample are 150,000 to 200,000 clones; around 83% of them occurred a single time. Of the sample, roughly 2.9% falls within the top ten clones.

This sequence uses TRBV6-5 and TRBJ2-7, with the D segment identity uncertain. This clonotype originated in a woman aged 25 to 39 with active or convalescent COVID-19. The sample comprised peripheral blood. The DNA reads TGTGCCAGCGGAGAGAGACGGGAGCAGTACTTC. Its protein is CASGERREQYF.